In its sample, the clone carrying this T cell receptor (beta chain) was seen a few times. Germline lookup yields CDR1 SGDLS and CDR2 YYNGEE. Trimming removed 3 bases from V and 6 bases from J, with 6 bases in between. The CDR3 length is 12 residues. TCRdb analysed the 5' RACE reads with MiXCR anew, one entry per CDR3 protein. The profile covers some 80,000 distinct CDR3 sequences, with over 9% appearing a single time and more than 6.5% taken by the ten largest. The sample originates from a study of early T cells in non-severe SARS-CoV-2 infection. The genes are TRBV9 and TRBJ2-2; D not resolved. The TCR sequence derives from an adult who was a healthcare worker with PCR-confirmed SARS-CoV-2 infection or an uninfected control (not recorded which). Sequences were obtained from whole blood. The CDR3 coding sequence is TGTGCCAGCAGCGCCAGACCCGGGGAGCTGTTTTTT. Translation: CASSARPGELFF.